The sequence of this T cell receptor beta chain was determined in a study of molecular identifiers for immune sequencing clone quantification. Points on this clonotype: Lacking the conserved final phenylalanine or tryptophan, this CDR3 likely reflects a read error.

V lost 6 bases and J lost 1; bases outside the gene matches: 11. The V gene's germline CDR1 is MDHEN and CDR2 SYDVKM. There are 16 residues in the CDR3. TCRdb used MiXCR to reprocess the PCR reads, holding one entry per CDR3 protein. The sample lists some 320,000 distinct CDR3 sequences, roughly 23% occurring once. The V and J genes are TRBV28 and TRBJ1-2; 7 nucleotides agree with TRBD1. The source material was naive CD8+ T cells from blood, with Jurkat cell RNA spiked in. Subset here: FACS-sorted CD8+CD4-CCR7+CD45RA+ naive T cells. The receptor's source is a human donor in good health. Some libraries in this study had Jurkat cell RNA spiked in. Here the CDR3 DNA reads TGTGCCAGCAGAATGGACAGGACTCTAAGTAACTATGGCTACACCCTC. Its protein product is CASRMDRTLSNYGYTL.